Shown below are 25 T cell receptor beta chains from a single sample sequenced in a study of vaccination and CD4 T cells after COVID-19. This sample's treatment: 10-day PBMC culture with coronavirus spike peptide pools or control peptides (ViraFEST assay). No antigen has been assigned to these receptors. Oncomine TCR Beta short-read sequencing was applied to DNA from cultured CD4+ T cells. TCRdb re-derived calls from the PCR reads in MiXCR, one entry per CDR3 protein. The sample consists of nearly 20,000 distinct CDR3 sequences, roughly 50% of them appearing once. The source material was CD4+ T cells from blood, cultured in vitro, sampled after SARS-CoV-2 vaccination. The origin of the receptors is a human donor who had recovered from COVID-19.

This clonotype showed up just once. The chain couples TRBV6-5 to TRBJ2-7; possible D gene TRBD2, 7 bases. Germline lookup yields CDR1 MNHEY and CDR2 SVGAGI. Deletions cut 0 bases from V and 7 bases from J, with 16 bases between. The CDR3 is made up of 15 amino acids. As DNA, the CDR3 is TGTGCCAGCAGTTACTCAGAAGTAAGGGGGGGGGAGCAGTACTTC. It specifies CASSYSEVRGGEQYF.

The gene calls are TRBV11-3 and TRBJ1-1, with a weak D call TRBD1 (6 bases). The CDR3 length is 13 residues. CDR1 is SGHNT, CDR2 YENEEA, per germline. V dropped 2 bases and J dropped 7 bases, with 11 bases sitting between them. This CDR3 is CASSLSGAIEAFF. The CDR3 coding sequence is TGTGCCAGCAGCTTATCAGGGGCGATTGAAGCTTTCTTT.

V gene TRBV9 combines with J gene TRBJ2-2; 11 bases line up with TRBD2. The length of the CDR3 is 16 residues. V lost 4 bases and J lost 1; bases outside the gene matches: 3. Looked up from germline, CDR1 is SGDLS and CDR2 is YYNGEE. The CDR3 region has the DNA TGTGCCAGCAGCCCAGGGACTAGCGGGAACACCGGGGAGCTGTTTTTT. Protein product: CASSPGTSGNTGELFF.

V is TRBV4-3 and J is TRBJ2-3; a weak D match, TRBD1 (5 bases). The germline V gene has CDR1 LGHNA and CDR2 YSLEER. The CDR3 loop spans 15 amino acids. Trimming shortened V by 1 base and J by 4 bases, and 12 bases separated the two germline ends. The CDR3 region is CASSQASAGPDTQYF. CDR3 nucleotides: TGCGCCAGCAGCCAAGCGTCGGCAGGGCCAGATACGCAGTATTTT.

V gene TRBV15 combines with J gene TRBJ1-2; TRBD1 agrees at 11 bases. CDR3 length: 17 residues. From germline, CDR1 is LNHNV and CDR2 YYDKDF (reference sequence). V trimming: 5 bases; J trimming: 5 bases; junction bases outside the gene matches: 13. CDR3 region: CATSPRTGGVGIYGYTF. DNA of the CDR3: TGTGCCACCAGCCCTAGGACAGGGGGCGTGGGAATTTATGGCTACACCTTC.

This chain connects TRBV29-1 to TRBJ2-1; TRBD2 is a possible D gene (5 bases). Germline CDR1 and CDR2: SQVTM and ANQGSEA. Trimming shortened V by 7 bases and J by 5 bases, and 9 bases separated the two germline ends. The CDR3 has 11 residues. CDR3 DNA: TGCAGCGGCCGGGAAAACAATGAGCAGTTCTTC. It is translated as CSGRENNEQFF.

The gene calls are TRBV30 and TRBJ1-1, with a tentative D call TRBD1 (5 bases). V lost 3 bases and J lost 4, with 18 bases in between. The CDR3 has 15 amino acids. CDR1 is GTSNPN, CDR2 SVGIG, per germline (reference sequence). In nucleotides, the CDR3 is TGTGCCTGGAGGGGCCCCGGGACCTCTCGCACTGAAGCTTTCTTT. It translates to CAWRGPGTSRTEAFF. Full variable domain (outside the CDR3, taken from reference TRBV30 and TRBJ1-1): SQTIHQWPATLVQPVGSPLSLECTVEGTSNPNLYWYRQAAGRGLQLLFYSVGIGQISSEVPQNLSASRPQDRQFILSSKKLLLSDSGFYLCAWRGPGTSRTEAFFGQGTRLTVV.

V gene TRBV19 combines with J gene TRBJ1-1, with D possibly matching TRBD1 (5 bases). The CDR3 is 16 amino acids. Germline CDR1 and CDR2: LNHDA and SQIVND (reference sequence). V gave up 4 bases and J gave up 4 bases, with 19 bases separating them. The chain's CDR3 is CASSTEPGTLGTEAFF. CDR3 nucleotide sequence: TGTGCCAGTAGTACCGAACCTGGGACTCTGGGCACTGAAGCTTTCTTT.

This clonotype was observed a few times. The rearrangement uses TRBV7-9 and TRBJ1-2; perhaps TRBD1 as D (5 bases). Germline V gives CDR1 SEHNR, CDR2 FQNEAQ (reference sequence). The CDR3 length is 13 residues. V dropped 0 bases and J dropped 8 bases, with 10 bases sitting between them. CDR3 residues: CASSLARGSGYTF. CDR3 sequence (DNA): TGTGCCAGCAGCTTAGCAAGGGGAAGCGGCTACACCTTC.

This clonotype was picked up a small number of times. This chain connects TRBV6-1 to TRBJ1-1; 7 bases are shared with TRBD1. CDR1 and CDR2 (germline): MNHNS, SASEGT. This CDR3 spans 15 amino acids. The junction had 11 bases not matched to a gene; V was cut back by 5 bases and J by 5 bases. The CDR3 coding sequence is TGTGCCAGCAGTCTCACGCCCAGGGGGACAACTGAAGCTTTCTTT. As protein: CASSLTPRGTTEAFF.

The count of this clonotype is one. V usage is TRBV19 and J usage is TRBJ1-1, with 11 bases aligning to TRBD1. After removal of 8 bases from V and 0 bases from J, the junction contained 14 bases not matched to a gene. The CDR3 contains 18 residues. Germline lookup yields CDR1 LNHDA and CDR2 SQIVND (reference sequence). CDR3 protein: CASGDGKRDRGLNTEAFF. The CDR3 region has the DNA TGTGCCAGTGGGGACGGGAAGCGGGACAGGGGGTTGAACACTGAAGCTTTCTTT.

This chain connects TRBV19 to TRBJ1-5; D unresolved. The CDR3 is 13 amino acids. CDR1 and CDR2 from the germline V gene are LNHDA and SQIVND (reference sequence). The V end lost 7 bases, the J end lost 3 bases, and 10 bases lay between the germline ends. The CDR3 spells CASNSENNQPQHF. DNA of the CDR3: TGTGCCAGTAATTCGGAGAACAATCAGCCCCAGCATTTT.

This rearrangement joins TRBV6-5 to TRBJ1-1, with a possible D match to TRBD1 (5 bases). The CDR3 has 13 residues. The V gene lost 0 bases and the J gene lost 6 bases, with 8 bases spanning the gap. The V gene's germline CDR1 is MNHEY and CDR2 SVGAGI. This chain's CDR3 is CASSYSGGSEAFF. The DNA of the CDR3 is TGTGCCAGCAGTTACTCGGGGGGATCTGAAGCTTTCTTT.

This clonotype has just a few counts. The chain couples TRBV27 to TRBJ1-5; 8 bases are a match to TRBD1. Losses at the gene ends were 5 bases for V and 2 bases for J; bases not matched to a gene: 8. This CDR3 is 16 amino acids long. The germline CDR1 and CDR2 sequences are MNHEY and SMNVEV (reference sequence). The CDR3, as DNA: TGTGCCAGCAGTACCAGGACAGGGATCGGCAATCAGCCCCAGCATTTT. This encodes CASSTRTGIGNQPQHF.

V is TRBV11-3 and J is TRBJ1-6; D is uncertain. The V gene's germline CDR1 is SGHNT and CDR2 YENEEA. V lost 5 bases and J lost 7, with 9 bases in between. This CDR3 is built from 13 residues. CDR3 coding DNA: TGTGCCAGCAGCCGTGTAGGCAATTCACCCCTCCACTTT. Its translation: CASSRVGNSPLHF. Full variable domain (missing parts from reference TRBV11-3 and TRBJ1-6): EAGVVQSPRYKIIEKKQPVAFWCNPISGHNTLYWYLQNLGQGPELLIRYENEEAVDDSQLPKDRFSAERLKGVDSTLKIQPAELGDSAVYLCASSRVGNSPLHFGNGTRLTVT.

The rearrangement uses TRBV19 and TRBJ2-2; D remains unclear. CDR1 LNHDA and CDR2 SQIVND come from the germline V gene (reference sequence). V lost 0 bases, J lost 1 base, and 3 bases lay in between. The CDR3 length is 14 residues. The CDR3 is CASSIDVNTGELFF. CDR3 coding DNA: TGTGCCAGTAGTATAGACGTGAACACCGGGGAGCTGTTTTTT. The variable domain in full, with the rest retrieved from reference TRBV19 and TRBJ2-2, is DGGITQSPKYLFRKEGQNVTLSCEQNLNHDAMYWYRQDPGQGLRLIYYSQIVNDFQKGDIAEGYSVSREKKESFPLTVTSAQKNPTAFYLCASSIDVNTGELFFGEGSRLTVL.

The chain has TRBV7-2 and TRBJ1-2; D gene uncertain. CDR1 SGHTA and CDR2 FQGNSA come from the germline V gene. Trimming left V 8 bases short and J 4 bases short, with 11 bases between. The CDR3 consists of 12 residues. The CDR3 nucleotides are TGTGCCAGCTCCGACGGTCTCTATGGCTACACCTTC. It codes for CASSDGLYGYTF.

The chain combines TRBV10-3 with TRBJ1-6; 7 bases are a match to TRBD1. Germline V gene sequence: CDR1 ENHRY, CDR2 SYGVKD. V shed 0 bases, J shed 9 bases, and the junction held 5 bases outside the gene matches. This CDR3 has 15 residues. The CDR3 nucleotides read TGTGCCATCAGTGAGTCTGGGACAGTCATTTCACCCCTCCACTTT. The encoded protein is CAISESGTVISPLHF.

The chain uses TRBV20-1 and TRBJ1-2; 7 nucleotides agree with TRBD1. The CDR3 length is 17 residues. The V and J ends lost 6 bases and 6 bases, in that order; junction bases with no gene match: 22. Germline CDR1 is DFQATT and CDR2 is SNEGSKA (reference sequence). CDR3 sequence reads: CSALAYRGPPSVDGYTF. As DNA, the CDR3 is TGCAGTGCCCTCGCTTACAGGGGTCCCCCATCGGTCGATGGCTACACCTTC.

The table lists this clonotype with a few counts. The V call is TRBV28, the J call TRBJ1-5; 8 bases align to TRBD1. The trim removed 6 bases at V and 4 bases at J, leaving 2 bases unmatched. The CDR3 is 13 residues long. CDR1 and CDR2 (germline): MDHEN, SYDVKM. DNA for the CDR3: TGTGCCAGCAGGGACAGGGCTAATCAGCCCCAGCATTTT. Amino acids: CASRDRANQPQHF.

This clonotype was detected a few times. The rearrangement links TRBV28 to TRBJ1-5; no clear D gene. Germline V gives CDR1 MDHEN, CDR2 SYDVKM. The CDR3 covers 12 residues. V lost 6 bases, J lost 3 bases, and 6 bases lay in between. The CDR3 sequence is CASSSTNQPQHF. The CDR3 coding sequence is TGTGCCAGCAGCTCGACCAATCAGCCCCAGCATTTT.

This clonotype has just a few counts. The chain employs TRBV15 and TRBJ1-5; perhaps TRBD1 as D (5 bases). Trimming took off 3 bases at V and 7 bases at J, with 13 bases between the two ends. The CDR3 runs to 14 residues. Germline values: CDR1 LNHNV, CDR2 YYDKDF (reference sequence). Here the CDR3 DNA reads TGTGCCACCAGCAGTTGGGGGTGGGGGCAGCCCCAGCATTTT. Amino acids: CATSSWGWGQPQHF.

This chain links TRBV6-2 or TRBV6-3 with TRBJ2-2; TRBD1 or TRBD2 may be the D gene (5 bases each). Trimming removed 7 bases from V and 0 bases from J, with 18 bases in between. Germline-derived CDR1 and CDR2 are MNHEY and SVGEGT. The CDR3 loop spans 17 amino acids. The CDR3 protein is CASTPSRDGPNTGELFF. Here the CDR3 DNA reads TGTGCCAGCACCCCATCCCGGGACGGGCCGAACACCGGGGAGCTGTTTTTT.

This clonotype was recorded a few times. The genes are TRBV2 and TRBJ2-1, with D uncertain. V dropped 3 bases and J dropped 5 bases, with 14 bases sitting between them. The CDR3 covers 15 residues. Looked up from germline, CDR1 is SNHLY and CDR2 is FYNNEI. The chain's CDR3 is CASSEEQTPNNEQFF. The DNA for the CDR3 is TGTGCCAGCAGTGAGGAACAGACACCAAACAATGAGCAGTTCTTC.

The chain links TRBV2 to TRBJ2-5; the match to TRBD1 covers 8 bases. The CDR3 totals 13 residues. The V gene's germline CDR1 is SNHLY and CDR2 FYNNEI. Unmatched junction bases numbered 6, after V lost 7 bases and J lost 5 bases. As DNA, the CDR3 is TGTGCCAGCACGGCAGGGGGCTGGGAGACCCAGTACTTC. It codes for CASTAGGWETQYF.